This T cell receptor beta chain was profiled in a study of blood T cell repertoires in COVID-19. Study as a whole: Acute and convalescent COVID-19 specimens originated in the United States, Italy and Spain. T cells, B-cell-depleted T cells, or PBMCs provided the cDNA or gDNA that served as material.

Original data processing: Reference gene primer amplification gave estimated nucleated cell counts. Assay used: immunoSEQ multiplex PCR; TCRdb lists only in-frame clones, some missing. The DNA was the basis for D and trimming; V, J and clone size are from that table. Among 150,000 to 200,000 clones listed, roughly 80% were seen once. Looked up from germline, CDR1 is SGHNT and CDR2 is YYREEE (reference sequence). V was pared by 0 bases and J by 8 bases, with 3 bases of the junction left unmatched. This CDR3 contains 13 residues. The sample taken for sequencing was peripheral blood. The rearrangement uses TRBV5-4 and TRBJ1-2, with 8 positions matching TRBD1. The TCR was taken from a man aged 60-69 years with acute or convalescent COVID-19. CDR3 bases: TGTGCCAGCAGCTTGGCCGACAGGGGCGGCTACACCTTC. Amino acid sequence: CASSLADRGGYTF.